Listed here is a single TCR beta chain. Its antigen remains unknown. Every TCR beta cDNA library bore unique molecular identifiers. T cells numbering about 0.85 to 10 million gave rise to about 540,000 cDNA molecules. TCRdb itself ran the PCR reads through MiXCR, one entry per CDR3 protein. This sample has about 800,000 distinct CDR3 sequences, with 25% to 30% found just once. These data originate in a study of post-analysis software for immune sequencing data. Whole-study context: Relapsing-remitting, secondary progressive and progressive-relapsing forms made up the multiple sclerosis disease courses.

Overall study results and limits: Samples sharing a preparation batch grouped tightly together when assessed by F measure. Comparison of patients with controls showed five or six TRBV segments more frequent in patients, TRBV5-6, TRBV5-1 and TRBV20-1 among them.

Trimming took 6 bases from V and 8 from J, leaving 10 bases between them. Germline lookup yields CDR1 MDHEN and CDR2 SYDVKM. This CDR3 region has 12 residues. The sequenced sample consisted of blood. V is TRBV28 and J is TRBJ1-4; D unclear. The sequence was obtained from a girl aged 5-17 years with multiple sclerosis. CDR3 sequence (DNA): TGTGCCAGCAGGGACGTTGGAGAAAAACTGTTTTTT. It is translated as CASRDVGEKLFF.